This T cell receptor (beta chain) was observed in a study of T cell responses to AZD1222 COVID-19 vaccine. The study's findings and limits: Baseline seropositivity occurred in only a handful of AZD1222 recipients. Researchers report vaccine-associated CD4 TCRs spanning spike, with dominance at 160-218 and 743-854. There were mostly white British donors and more females than males, and clonal diversity was possibly underestimated.

The repertoire was sequenced with immunoSEQ multiplex PCR; TCRdb's copy has only in-frame clones and lacks some. The profile shows some 140,000 clones, about 93% of them singletons. Note on this clone: What it binds is not known.

Source: peripheral blood, taken 28 days after the second AZD1222 dose. This sequence was found in an adult who received the AZD1222 COVID-19 vaccine.

CDR3 nucleotide sequence: TGTGCCAGCAGCTTAATCGGAGAGAGAAGGAACTATGGCTACACCTTC. Translating gives CASSLIGERRNYGYTF. This chain links TRBV7-8 with TRBJ1-2; D remains unclear. Germline CDR1 reads SGHVS; CDR2 reads FQNEAQ. The CDR3 contains 16 residues. V lost 2 bases to trimming and J lost 2 bases, with 15 bases between them.